This T cell receptor beta chain was found in a study of shared clonotypes between healthy human individuals. Study outcomes and limitations: Sampling used blood alone; tissue repertoires probably differ.

Deep-level settings were used for running the assay. TCRdb's table, derived via immunoSEQ multiplex PCR, lists solely in-frame clones and lacks some. The sample has roughly 2 million clones, less than 95% seen once. As to this clone: Its antigen is unknown. This sample also contains other DNA sequences that code for the same CDR3.

Terminally differentiated effector memory CD45RA+ cells were left out of the naive CD8 fraction, which was CD45RO-negative and positively selected for CCR7. Within Nashville, Tennessee resided all donors, each a Caucasian adult. The clonotype was recovered from a man younger than 35 in good health. The sample taken for sequencing was naive CD8+ T cells sorted from blood.

For the CDR3, the DNA is TGTGCCAGCAGCGTAGCTGGGGGGGCTGGAACTGAAGCTTTCTTT. It is translated as CASSVAGGAGTEAFF. The chain carries TRBV9 and TRBJ1-1; possibly TRBD1 for D (6 bases). The germline V and J ends were trimmed by 0 bases and 5 bases, with 14 bases remaining between them. This CDR3 is 15 amino acids long. Germline V lookup: CDR1 SGDLS, CDR2 YYNGEE.